The clone carrying this T cell receptor (beta chain) was counted at least ten times. As yet, its antigen is unknown. The data stem from a study of CD8 T cells in ankylosing spondylitis. V lost 0 bases to trimming and J lost 3 bases; unmatched junction nucleotides: 8. Looked up from germline, CDR1 is SGDLS and CDR2 is YYNGEE. The CDR3 spans 17 residues. Findings of the study overall: Reportedly, matched ankylosing spondylitis synovial fluid was significantly enriched for disease-linked clones. CD8+ by phenotype, disease-linked clones were relatively rare in peripheral blood. Roughly 8 highly homologous variants made up a TCR beta motif, and this motif appeared characteristic of ankylosing spondylitis blood. A subset of motif variants has previously been described in the synovial fluid and blood of reactive arthritis.

It was by quantitative 5'-RACE with molecular barcodes that TCR beta libraries were made. TCRdb re-called the 5' RACE reads through MiXCR, storing one row per CDR3 protein. In the table there are about 450,000 distinct CDR3 sequences, 25% to 30% of which are singletons. This receptor was obtained from a male donor with ankylosing spondylitis. Sequencing was done on a sample of blood, either unsorted or a sorted T cell fraction (not recorded which). This chain links TRBV9 with TRBJ2-1; 8 bases are shared with TRBD2. CDR3 protein: CASSVVPAGDVYNEQFF. The DNA for the CDR3 is TGTGCCAGCAGCGTAGTCCCAGCGGGAGATGTCTACAATGAGCAGTTCTTC.